This T cell receptor (beta chain) appears in the sequencing data of a study of molecular identifiers for immune sequencing clone quantification. Study-wide context: Replicates partitioned RNA from 20,000 or 100,000 naive CD8 cells into five parts, sequencing four.

Naive CD8 libraries used about 17,000 to 1,000,000 sorted cells and 10%, 30% or 50% RNA. Based on a CD8+CD4-CCR7+CD45RA+ profile, naive CD8 T cells were sorted. CDR1 and CDR2 (germline): MGHRA, YSYEKL. This CDR3 has 16 amino acids. Trimming stripped 4 bases from V and 3 bases from J, with 17 bases between. This clonotype was detected many times. Libraries of bulk TCR were made by previously described methods (with listed TCR primers). MiXCR, applied by TCRdb to the PCR reads, yields one record per CDR3 protein. The sample holds about 640,000 distinct CDR3 sequences, approximately 20% seen once. The specimen was naive CD8+ T cells from blood, with Jurkat cell RNA spiked in. As for subset: FACS-sorted CD8+CD4-CCR7+CD45RA+ naive T cells. The origin of this receptor is a human donor in good health. Some libraries in this study had Jurkat cell RNA spiked in. The chain joins TRBV4-1 to TRBJ2-3, with a tentative D call TRBD2 (6 bases). The CDR3 nucleotides read TGCGCCAGCAGCCCAGACCTACTAGCATCTACAGATACGCAGTATTTT. The encoded protein is CASSPDLLASTDTQYF.